A selection of T cell receptor beta chains follows, all from one sample in a study of OX40 agonist ivuxolimab in advanced cancers. The table came from immunoSEQ multiplex PCR; TCRdb's copy has only in-frame clones and leaves some out. The profile shows some 33,000 clones, approximately 88% of them singletons. The sample consisted of CD4+ or CD8+ T cells sorted from blood, taken in a trial of the OX40 agonist ivuxolimab. The receptors come from an adult with an advanced solid tumor such as melanoma, head and neck, liver or kidney cancer. Each CDR3 is given with its conserved first and last residue. Each record gives: J gene, D gene, clone size, V gene, CDR3 protein, CDR3 DNA. The D gene is left open where the match is weak. Rows may omit the clone size; those that give it use once, few, many or a size class.

TRBJ2-3,TRBD2,NA,TRBV4-3,CASSQDLSGGVKDTQYF,TGCGCCAGCAGCCAAGATCTTAGCGGGGGGGTAAAAGATACGCAGTATTTT
TRBJ2-3,TRBD2,NA,TRBV9,CASSLTSGHTDTQYF,TGTGCCAGCAGCCTAACTAGCGGGCACACAGATACGCAGTATTTT
TRBJ2-1,NA,NA,TRBV4-1,CASSQDPGASYNEQFF,TGCGCCAGCAGCCAAGATCCGGGGGCCAGCTACAATGAGCAGTTCTTC
TRBJ1-2,NA,NA,TRBV2,CASSENRRSPYYGYTF,TGTGCCAGCAGTGAAAACCGCCGGTCCCCATACTATGGCTACACCTTC
TRBJ2-1,TRBD1,NA,TRBV6-6,CASSLGQGASGEQFF,TGTGCCAGCAGTCTCGGACAGGGGGCTTCGGGTGAGCAGTTCTTC
TRBJ2-6,NA,NA,TRBV28,CASSSGANVLTF,TGTGCCAGCAGCTCTGGGGCCAACGTCCTGACTTTC
TRBJ2-1,TRBD2,NA,TRBV5-1,CASSPLLAGRDNEQFF,TGCGCCAGCAGCCCACTTCTAGCGGGACGCGACAATGAGCAGTTCTTC
TRBJ2-4,NA,NA,TRBV27,CASRGRKLTKNIQYF,TGTGCCAGCAGGGGGCGAAAACTGACCAAAAACATTCAGTACTTC
TRBJ2-1,TRBD1,few,TRBV7-2,CASSSGTGAHNEQFF,TGTGCCAGCAGCTCCGGGACAGGGGCGCATAATGAGCAGTTCTTC
TRBJ2-1,TRBD1,NA,TRBV27,CASSSRTGYNEQFF,TGTGCCAGCAGCTCCCGGACAGGGTACAATGAGCAGTTCTTC
TRBJ1-5,TRBD1,NA,TRBV7-6,CASSLSGGQPQHF,TGTGCCAGCAGTCTATCAGGGGGCCAGCCCCAGCATTTT
TRBJ2-5,TRBD2,NA,TRBV7-6,CASSSVAREVARETQYF,TGTGCCAGCAGCTCCGTGGCCCGGGAGGTCGCTCGGGAGACCCAGTACTTC
TRBJ2-7,NA,NA,TRBV20-1,CSAVQGYEQYF,TGCAGTGCTGTACAGGGTTACGAGCAGTACTTC
TRBJ2-5,TRBD1,NA,TRBV6-4,CASSLGQGVKTQYF,TGTGCCAGCAGCCTCGGACAGGGGGTGAAGACCCAGTACTTC
TRBJ2-1,TRBD2,NA,TRBV29-1,CSVLTSGGLNEQFF,TGCAGCGTTTTAACTAGCGGGGGGCTCAATGAGCAGTTCTTC
TRBJ2-7,TRBD2,few,TRBV6-5,CASKIDGLAAYEQYF,TGTGCCAGCAAGATAGATGGACTAGCGGCCTACGAGCAGTACTTC
TRBJ2-2,NA,NA,TRBV6-1,CASSDPGEAGELFF,TGTGCCAGCAGTGACCCGGGGGAGGCCGGGGAGCTGTTTTTT
TRBJ2-1,NA,NA,TRBV5-2,CASSFGGWDEQFF,TGTGCCAGCAGCTTCGGGGGATGGGATGAGCAGTTCTTC
TRBJ2-7,TRBD2,NA,TRBV6-6,CASSYPPSAGEHEQYF,TGTGCCAGCAGTTACCCCCCCTCAGCGGGAGAACACGAGCAGTACTTC
TRBJ1-6,NA,medium-sized,TRBV4-3,CASSQEWGFGSPLHF,TGCGCCAGCAGCCAAGAATGGGGGTTCGGTTCACCCCTCCACTTT
TRBJ2-7,NA,NA,TRBV6-5,CASNTGTNSYEQYF,TGTGCCAGCAACACCGGGACAAACTCCTACGAGCAGTACTTC
TRBJ1-2,TRBD1,NA,TRBV28,CASSSPAGGAGYTF,TGTGCCAGCAGCTCCCCGGCAGGGGGCGCTGGCTACACCTTC
TRBJ2-7,TRBD2,medium-sized,TRBV7-9,CASSLLAGDLDEQYF,TGTGCCAGCAGCCTACTAGCGGGAGACCTCGACGAGCAGTACTTC
TRBJ1-2,TRBD1,NA,TRBV2,CASRQGIIYGYTF,TGTGCCAGCAGACAGGGGATTATCTATGGCTACACCTTC
TRBJ1-5,TRBD1,NA,TRBV28,CASSTPGTGGLQPQHF,TGTGCCAGCAGTACCCCCGGGACAGGGGGCTTACAGCCCCAGCATTTT
TRBJ2-1,NA,NA,TRBV28,CASRAGTPGDEQFF,TGTGCCAGCAGGGCCGGGACCCCGGGCGATGAGCAGTTCTTC
TRBJ2-7,NA,NA,TRBV7-3,CASSLGVGETYEQYF,TGTGCCAGCAGCTTAGGGGTCGGAGAGACCTACGAGCAGTACTTC
TRBJ2-7,TRBD2,NA,TRBV7-6,CASSLGGLGDEQYF,TGTGCCAGCAGCTTAGGTGGACTAGGGGACGAGCAGTACTTC
TRBJ2-2,TRBD2,NA,TRBV29-1,CSVETGTSANTGELFF,TGCAGCGTTGAAACCGGGACTAGCGCGAACACCGGGGAGCTGTTTTTT
TRBJ1-2,TRBD1,NA,TRBV11-2,CASSLGGLNGYTF,TGTGCCAGCAGCCTAGGGGGCTTAAATGGCTACACCTTC
TRBJ2-1,NA,NA,TRBV27,CASTKWQGGGDEQFF,TGTGCCAGCACCAAGTGGCAGGGTGGAGGCGATGAGCAGTTCTTC
TRBJ2-3,TRBD2,NA,TRBV7-8,CASSSWGGLAQDTQYF,TGTGCCAGCAGCTCGTGGGGGGGACTAGCCCAAGATACGCAGTATTTT
TRBJ2-7,NA,NA,TRBV9,CASSGQEQYF,TGTGCCAGCAGCGGACAGGAGCAGTACTTC
TRBJ2-3,TRBD1,NA,TRBV9,CASSAGTGGRTDTQYF,TGTGCCAGCAGCGCCGGGACAGGGGGCCGCACAGATACGCAGTATTTT
TRBJ2-7,TRBD1,NA,TRBV4-3,CASSEVGQGSYEQYF,TGCGCCAGCAGCGAAGTGGGACAGGGGTCCTACGAGCAGTACTTC
TRBJ2-7,TRBD2,NA,TRBV6-1,CASSGLAGGPHEQYF,TGTGCCAGCAGTGGACTAGCGGGGGGGCCCCACGAGCAGTACTTC
TRBJ2-2,NA,NA,TRBV27,CASSLNLVRGVRGELFF,TGTGCCAGCAGTTTAAACCTAGTGAGGGGGGTTAGGGGGGAGCTGTTTTTT
TRBJ2-7,TRBD2,NA,TRBV27,CASSASGTRFEQYF,TGTGCCAGCAGTGCTAGCGGGACTCGATTCGAGCAGTACTTC
TRBJ2-5,TRBD2,NA,TRBV5-1,CASSLVLAGGPEGETQYF,TGCGCCAGCAGCTTGGTACTAGCGGGAGGGCCCGAGGGAGAGACCCAGTACTTC
TRBJ1-2,NA,NA,TRBV27,CASSLSVGVYGYTF,TGTGCCAGCAGTTTATCCGTAGGTGTGTATGGCTACACCTTC
TRBJ2-7,NA,few,TRBV4-3,CASSLWGGAYEQYF,TGCGCCAGCAGCCTTTGGGGGGGGGCGTACGAGCAGTACTTC
TRBJ2-7,NA,NA,TRBV5-4,CASSLAASNRDPYEQYF,TGTGCCAGCAGCTTGGCAGCCAGTAACAGGGACCCCTACGAGCAGTACTTC
TRBJ2-7,NA,NA,TRBV21-1,CARLSCGLKKEQYF,TGTGCCAGGCTGAGTTGTGGACTTAAAAAGGAGCAGTACTTC
TRBJ1-5,NA,NA,TRBV6-1,CASILDWYSNQPQHF,TGTGCCAGCATTTTAGACTGGTATAGCAATCAGCCCCAGCATTTT
TRBJ1-2,NA,NA,TRBV4-1,CASSQGRGDYGYTF,TGCGCCAGCAGCCAAGGGAGAGGGGACTATGGCTACACCTTC
TRBJ1-1,NA,once,TRBV4-1,CASSYPGTRNTEAFF,TGCGCCAGCAGTTATCCCGGGACAAGGAACACTGAAGCTTTCTTT
TRBJ1-4,TRBD1,NA,TRBV5-6,CASSRDRGGNEKLFF,TGTGCCAGCAGCAGGGACAGGGGAGGTAATGAAAAACTGTTTTTT
TRBJ1-2,TRBD1,NA,TRBV4-1,CASSQDGIGQGYGYTF,TGCGCCAGCAGCCAAGACGGTATTGGACAGGGCTATGGCTACACCTTC
TRBJ2-1,NA,NA,TRBV6-1,CASSESANSYNEQFF,TGTGCCAGCAGTGAATCGGCCAACTCCTACAATGAGCAGTTCTTC
TRBJ2-2,TRBD2,NA,TRBV7-9,CASSPGLAGLSGELFF,TGTGCCAGCAGCCCAGGACTAGCGGGACTCTCCGGGGAGCTGTTTTTT
TRBJ2-7,TRBD1,NA,TRBV6-1,CASSEAGTGGYEQYF,TGTGCCAGCAGTGAAGCCGGGACAGGGGGCTACGAGCAGTACTTC